These 6 T cell receptor beta chains came from one sample sequenced in a study of blood T cell repertoires in COVID-19 (dated by TCRdb to 2020 to 2021). The library came from the immunoSEQ multiplex PCR assay. Held by TCRdb, this immuneACCESS table contains in-frame sequences only and omits some clones. Under half of the omission traces to an unresolved V gene where checked; the cause of the rest is unknown. For this sample there are fewer than 100,000 clones; around 86% appear just once. About a tenth of the sample rests with the top ten. Specimen: peripheral blood. The receptor source for this set is a man aged 45 to 65 with acute or convalescent COVID-19.

To note about this clone: One end of the junction fails to match germline, which may point to a read error. Other DNA sequences within the sample encode an identical CDR3. This chain uses TRBV7-2 with TRBJ1-1, with D maybe TRBD1 (6 bases). CDR1 is SGHTA and CDR2 is FQGNSA in the germline V gene. This CDR3 has 14 residues. The CDR3, as DNA: TGTGCCAGCAGCTTCCGGCGACAGGCGGCCGCGGCTTTTTTT. It specifies CASSFRRQAAAAFF.

This clone showed up just a few times. The chain employs TRBV3-1 (or the pseudogene TRBV3-2) and TRBJ2-7; 8 bases are shared with TRBD2. The CDR3 is 13 residues long. V shed 4 bases and J 6 bases; nucleotides not matched to a gene: 5. Per the germline V gene, CDR1 is LGHDT and CDR2 is YNNKEL (reference sequence). The CDR3 sequence is CASSLARGGEQYF. CDR3 nucleotide sequence: TGTGCCAGCAGCCTCGCCCGGGGGGGCGAGCAGTACTTC.

The V call is TRBV19, the J call TRBJ2-2; TRBD2 aligns across 11 bases. There are 16 residues in the CDR3. Germline CDR1 LNHDA, CDR2 SQIVND (reference sequence). The V gene end was trimmed by 3 bases and the J gene end by 3 bases; junction bases not matched to a gene: 3. CDR3 nucleotide sequence: TGTGCCAGTAGTATTAGCGGGAGGGCGGACACCGGGGAGCTGTTTTTT. It specifies CASSISGRADTGELFF.

The genes are TRBV30 and TRBJ1-6, with D perhaps matching TRBD1 (5 bases). The CDR3 consists of 15 residues. Germline CDR1 is GTSNPN and CDR2 is SVGIG (reference sequence). Trimming removed 3 bases at V and 2 bases at J, with 11 bases between. CDR3 region: CAWSGGRAYNSPLHF. The CDR3 DNA follows: TGTGCCTGGAGCGGGGGTCGAGCCTATAATTCACCCCTCCACTTT. Full variable domain (missing parts from reference TRBV30 and TRBJ1-6): SQTIHQWPATLVQPVGSPLSLECTVEGTSNPNLYWYRQAAGRGLQLLFYSVGIGQISSEVPQNLSASRPQDRQFILSSKKLLLSDSGFYLCAWSGGRAYNSPLHFGNGTRLTVT.

The chain recombines TRBV20-1 with TRBJ2-7, with 11 bases identical to TRBD1. CDR3 length: 11 amino acids. Germline V gene lookup returns CDR1 DFQATT and CDR2 SNEGSKA (reference sequence). V lost 6 bases and J lost 13; bases outside the gene matches: 8. The CDR3 sequence is CSAQGQGARYF. The CDR3, as DNA: TGCAGTGCGCAAGGACAGGGGGCCCGTTACTTC.

The V call is TRBV5-6, the J call TRBJ1-1; a weak D match, TRBD1 (6 bases). Germline loops: CDR1 SGHDT, CDR2 YYEEEE. Trimming stripped 3 bases from V and 5 bases from J, with 14 bases between. The CDR3 totals 14 residues. The CDR3 coding sequence is TGTGCCAGCAGCTGGGCGGGGGGGCTAACTGAAGCTTTCTTT. Residues: CASSWAGGLTEAFF.